This T cell receptor beta chain stems from a study of T cell clonotyping in hematopoietic cell transplantation. General observations from the study: Recipient TCR diversity dropped after transplant; expanded clonotypes rose from day 30 to 180. CD4 and CD8 repertoire contributions could not be separated without sorting.

V was pared by 3 bases and J by 7 bases, with 7 bases of the junction left unmatched. The CDR3 loop spans 14 amino acids. The germline gives CDR1 MDHEN, CDR2 SYDVKM. TCRdb keeps only in-frame clones here, not all; method: immunoSEQ multiplex PCR. The sample lists some 6,000 clones; 60% to 80% were seen once. Recipient blood drawn about 28 days pretransplant and days 30, 100, 180 after. This clone was seen just once. The target antigen is unknown. The rearrangement joins TRBV28 to TRBJ1-1; TRBD1 matches 8 bases. This TCR derives from a male patient aged 70-85 years who had an allogeneic stem cell transplant from an unrelated donor, so T cells may come from the graft donor. Some clones in this sample may be carry-over from other donors' samples. The sample was peripheral blood mononuclear cells, taken 180 days after allogeneic stem cell transplant. Here the CDR3 reads CASSFLDRAGEAFF. The CDR3 DNA sequence: TGTGCCAGCAGTTTTTTGGACAGGGCTGGTGAAGCTTTCTTT.